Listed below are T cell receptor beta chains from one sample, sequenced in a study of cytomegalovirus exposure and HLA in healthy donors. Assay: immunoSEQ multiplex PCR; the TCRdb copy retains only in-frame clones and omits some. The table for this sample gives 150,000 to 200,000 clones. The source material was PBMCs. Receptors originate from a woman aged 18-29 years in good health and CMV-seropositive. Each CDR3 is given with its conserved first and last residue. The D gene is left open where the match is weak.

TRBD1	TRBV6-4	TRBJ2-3	TGTGCCAGCAGCTCCGGGACAGGGGCCTACACAGATACGCAGTATTTT	CASSSGTGAYTDTQYF
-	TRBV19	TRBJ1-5	TGTGCCAGTAGTATTCAGGACAGTAATCAGCCCCAGCATTTT	CASSIQDSNQPQHF
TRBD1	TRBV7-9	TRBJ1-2	TGTGCCAGCAGCTTAGGGGACAGGGCTTTTCGTGGCTACACCTTC	CASSLGDRAFRGYTF
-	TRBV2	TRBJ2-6	TGTGCCAGCAGTACACGCTCTGGGGCCAACGTCCTGACTTTC	CASSTRSGANVLTF
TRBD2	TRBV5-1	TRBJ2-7	TGCGCCAGCAGCTTTGGGACTAGCGCGGACGAGCAGTACTTC	CASSFGTSADEQYF
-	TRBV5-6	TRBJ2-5	TGTGCCAGCACGGTTAGCCCTGGGGCACGCGAGACCCAGTACTTC	CASTVSPGARETQYF
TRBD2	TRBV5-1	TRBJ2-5	TGCGCCAGCAGCCTGACGGGACTACAAGAGACCCAGTACTTC	CASSLTGLQETQYF
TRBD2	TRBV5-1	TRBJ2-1	TGCGCCAGCAAAAGCGGGGGGAATTACAATGAGCAGTTCTTC	CASKSGGNYNEQFF
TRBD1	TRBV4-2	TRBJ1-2	TGTGCCAGCAGCCAAGAACAGGGGCACTATGGCTACACCTTC	CASSQEQGHYGYTF
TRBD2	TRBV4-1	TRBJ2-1	TGCGCCAGCAGCCAAGTCCCCCTAGCGGGGGGACTCTACAATGAGCAGTTCTTC	CASSQVPLAGGLYNEQFF
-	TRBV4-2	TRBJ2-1	TGTGCCAGCAGCCCGTCTCAGGGGGGCCGATTCCCCAATGAGCAGTTCTTC	CASSPSQGGRFPNEQFF
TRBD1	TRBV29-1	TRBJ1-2	TGCAGCGTTCTCGGACAGGGTGACTATGGCTACACCTTC	CSVLGQGDYGYTF
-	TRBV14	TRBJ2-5	TGTGCCAGCAGCCAAGTCCGGCAGGCCGGCCGTGAGACCCAGTACTTC	CASSQVRQAGRETQYF
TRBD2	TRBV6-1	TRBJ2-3	TGTGCCAGCACCCGGACTAGCGGGAGGGTGGATACGCAGTATTTT	CASTRTSGRVDTQYF
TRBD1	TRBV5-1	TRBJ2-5	TGCGCCAGCAGCTTGGAAGCAGGGGGCGCATTGGAGACCCAGTACTTC	CASSLEAGGALETQYF
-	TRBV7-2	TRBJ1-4	TGTGCCAGCAGCTTATCCCAGGGGTCTCCGTTTTGGGCTAATGAAAAACTGTTTTTT	CASSLSQGSPFWANEKLFF
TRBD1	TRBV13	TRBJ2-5	TGTGCCAGCAGCTTACAACAGGGGTTGGTAGAGACCCAGTACTTC	CASSLQQGLVETQYF
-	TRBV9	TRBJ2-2	TGTGCCAGCAGCCAGGAGGGTTTTAACACCGGGGAGCTGTTTTTT	CASSQEGFNTGELFF
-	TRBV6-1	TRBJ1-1	TGTGCCAGCAGATCTACAGGTAATGAAGCTTTCTTT	CASRSTGNEAFF
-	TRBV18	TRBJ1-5	TGTGCCAGCTCACCAGGGAGCCTCAATAGCAATCAGCCCCAGCATTTT	CASSPGSLNSNQPQHF
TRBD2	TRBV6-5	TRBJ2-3	TGTGCCAGCAGTAGACTAGCGGAAGCCACAGATACGCAGTATTTT	CASSRLAEATDTQYF
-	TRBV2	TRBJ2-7	TGTGCCAGCACGGCAGGGTCCTATCTATCCTACGAGCAGTACTTC	CASTAGSYLSYEQYF
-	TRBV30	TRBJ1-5	TGTGCCTGGAATAGGGGACTTCAGCCCCAGCATTTT	CAWNRGLQPQHF
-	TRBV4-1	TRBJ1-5	TGCGCCAGCAGCCAAGGACAGCTAAATCAGCCCCAGCATTTT	CASSQGQLNQPQHF
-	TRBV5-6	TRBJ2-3	TGTGCCAGCAGCTTGGCCACGCGGCTCACAGATACGCAGTATTTT	CASSLATRLTDTQYF
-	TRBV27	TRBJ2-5	TGTGCCAGCAGCACTCAAGAGACCCAGTACTTC	CASSTQETQYF
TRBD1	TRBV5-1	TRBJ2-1	TGCGCCAGCAGCTCTCCACCCCGGGACAGGGAGCAGAGAGGTGAGCAGTTCTTC	CASSSPPRDREQRGEQFF
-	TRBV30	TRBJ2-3	TGTGCCTGGAGTGTAACTACTACTACAGATACGCAGTATTTT	CAWSVTTTTDTQYF
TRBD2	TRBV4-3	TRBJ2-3	TGCGCCAGCAGCCAAGATGTCGGTAGCGGGGGTCTCGCAGATACGCAGTATTTT	CASSQDVGSGGLADTQYF
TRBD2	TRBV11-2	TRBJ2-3	TGTGCCAGCAGCTCGAGAATAGCGGGGTCGGGAGATACGCAGTATTTT	CASSSRIAGSGDTQYF
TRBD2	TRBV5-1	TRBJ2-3	TGCGCCAGCAGCTTCGGAGCGGGAGTCACAGATACGCAGTATTTT	CASSFGAGVTDTQYF
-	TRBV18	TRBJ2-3	TGTGCCAGCTCACCTCTTCCGGGATCAATCACAGATACGCAGTATTTT	CASSPLPGSITDTQYF
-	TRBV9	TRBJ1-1	TGTGCCAGCAGCGTAATGGGGCAAAACACTGAAGCTTTCTTT	CASSVMGQNTEAFF
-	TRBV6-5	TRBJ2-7	TGTGCCAGCAGTTATGGGGGCGGATCCTACGAGCAATACTTC	CASSYGGGSYEQYF
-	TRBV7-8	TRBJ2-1	TGTGCCAGCAGCTCGCTCAATAGGGACACACACAATGAGCAGTTCTTC	CASSSLNRDTHNEQFF
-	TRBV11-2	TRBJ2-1	TGTGCCAGCAGCCGGTACAATGAGCAGTTCTTC	CASSRYNEQFF
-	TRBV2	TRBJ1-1	TGTGCCAGCAGTGTGGAGGGTAACACTGAAGCTTTCTTT	CASSVEGNTEAFF
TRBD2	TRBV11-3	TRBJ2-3	TGTGCCAGCAGCTTAGCGGGGGGTCCAGATACGCAGTATTTT	CASSLAGGPDTQYF
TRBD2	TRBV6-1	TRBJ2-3	TGTGCCAGCAGTGAATCGGTAGCGGGGGCCACAGATACGCAGTATTTT	CASSESVAGATDTQYF
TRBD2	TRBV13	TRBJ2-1	TGTGCCAGCAGCCTCGTAGCGGGAGGGCCCAATGAGCAGTTCTTC	CASSLVAGGPNEQFF
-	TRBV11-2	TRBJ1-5	TGTGCCAGCAGCCTACAGGCGGGCAATCAGCCCCAGCATTTT	CASSLQAGNQPQHF
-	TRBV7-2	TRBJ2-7	TGTGCCAGCAGCCAACAGGGAAGTGTGTACGAGCAGTACTTC	CASSQQGSVYEQYF
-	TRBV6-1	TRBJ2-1	TGTGCCAGCAGTCCGACAGGCTTGTACCACAATGAGCAGTTCTTC	CASSPTGLYHNEQFF
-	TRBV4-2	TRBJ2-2	TGTGCCAGCAGCCAAGAACTCCTTAGGGAGTCCGGGGAGCTGTTTTTT	CASSQELLRESGELFF
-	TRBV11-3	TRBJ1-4	TGTGCCAGCAGCTTCCCCGGTGAAAAACTGTTTTTT	CASSFPGEKLFF
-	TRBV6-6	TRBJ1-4	TGTGCCAGCGGGGCATACAAAGGGGCAAAAAGCGAAAAACTGTTTTTT	CASGAYKGAKSEKLFF
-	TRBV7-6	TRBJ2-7	TGTGCCAGCAGCCCAAGACAGAGATACGAGCAGTACTTC	CASSPRQRYEQYF
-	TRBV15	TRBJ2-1	TGTGCCACCAGCAGAGATCTGGAGGGGAGGTACAATGAGCAGTTCTTC	CATSRDLEGRYNEQFF
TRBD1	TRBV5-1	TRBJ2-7	TGCGCCAGCAGCCGAGGGACAGCCGCCTACGAGCAGTACTTC	CASSRGTAAYEQYF